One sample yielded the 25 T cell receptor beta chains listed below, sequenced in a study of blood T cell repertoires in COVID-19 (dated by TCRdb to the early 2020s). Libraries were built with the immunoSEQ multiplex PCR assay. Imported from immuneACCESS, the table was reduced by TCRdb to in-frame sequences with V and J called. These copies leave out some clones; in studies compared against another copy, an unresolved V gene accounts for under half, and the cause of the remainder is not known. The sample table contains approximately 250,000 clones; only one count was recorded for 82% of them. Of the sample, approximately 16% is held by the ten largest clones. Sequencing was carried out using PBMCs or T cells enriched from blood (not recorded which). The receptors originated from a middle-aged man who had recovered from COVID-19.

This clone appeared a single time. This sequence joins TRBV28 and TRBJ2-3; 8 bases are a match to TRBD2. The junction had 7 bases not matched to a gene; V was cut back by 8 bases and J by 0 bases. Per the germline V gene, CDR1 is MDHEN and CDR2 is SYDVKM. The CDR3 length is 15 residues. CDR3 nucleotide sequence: TGTGCCAGCGGCACCCTAGCGGGTAGCACAGATACGCAGTATTTT. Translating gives CASGTLAGSTDTQYF.

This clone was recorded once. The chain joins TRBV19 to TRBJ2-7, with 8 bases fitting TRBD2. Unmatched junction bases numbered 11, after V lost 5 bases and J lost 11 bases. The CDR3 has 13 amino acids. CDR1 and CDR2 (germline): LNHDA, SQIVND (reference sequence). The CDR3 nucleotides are TGTGCCAGTAGTCCGTCGAGCGGGGGAGGGAAGTACTTC. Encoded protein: CASSPSSGGGKYF.

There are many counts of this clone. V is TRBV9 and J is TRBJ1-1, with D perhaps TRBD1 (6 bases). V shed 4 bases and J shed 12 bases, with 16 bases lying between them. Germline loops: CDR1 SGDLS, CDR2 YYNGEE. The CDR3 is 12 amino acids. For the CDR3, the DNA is TGTGCCAGCAGCCCAGGGGAGGGGGTGACTTTCTTT. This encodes CASSPGEGVTFF.

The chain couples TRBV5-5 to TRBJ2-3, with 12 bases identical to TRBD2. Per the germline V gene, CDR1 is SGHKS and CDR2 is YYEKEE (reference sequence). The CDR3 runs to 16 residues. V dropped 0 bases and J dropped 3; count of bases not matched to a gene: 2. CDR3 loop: CASSLGTSGVTDTQYF. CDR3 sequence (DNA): TGTGCCAGCAGCTTGGGGACTAGCGGGGTGACAGATACGCAGTATTTT.

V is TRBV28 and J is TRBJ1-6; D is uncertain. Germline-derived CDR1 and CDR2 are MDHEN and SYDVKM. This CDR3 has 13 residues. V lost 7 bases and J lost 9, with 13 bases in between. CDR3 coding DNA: TGTGCCAGCATGAGAGATTTCTCTTCACCCCTCCACTTT. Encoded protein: CASMRDFSSPLHF. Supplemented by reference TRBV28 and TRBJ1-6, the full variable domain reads DVKVTQSSRYLVKRTGEKVFLECVQDMDHENMFWYRQDPGLGLRLIYFSYDVKMKEKGDIPEGYSVSREKKERFSLILESASTNQTSMYLCASMRDFSSPLHFGNGTRLTVT.

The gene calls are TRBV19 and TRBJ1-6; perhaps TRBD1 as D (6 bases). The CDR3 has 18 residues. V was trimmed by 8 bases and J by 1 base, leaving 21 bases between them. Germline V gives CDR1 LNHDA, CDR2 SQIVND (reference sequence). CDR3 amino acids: CASSPTGNSWSYNSPLHF. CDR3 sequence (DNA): TGTGCCAGTTCCCCAACAGGGAATAGTTGGTCCTATAATTCACCCCTCCACTTT. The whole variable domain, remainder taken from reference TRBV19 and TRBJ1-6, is DGGITQSPKYLFRKEGQNVTLSCEQNLNHDAMYWYRQDPGQGLRLIYYSQIVNDFQKGDIAEGYSVSREKKESFPLTVTSAQKNPTAFYLCASSPTGNSWSYNSPLHFGNGTRLTVT.

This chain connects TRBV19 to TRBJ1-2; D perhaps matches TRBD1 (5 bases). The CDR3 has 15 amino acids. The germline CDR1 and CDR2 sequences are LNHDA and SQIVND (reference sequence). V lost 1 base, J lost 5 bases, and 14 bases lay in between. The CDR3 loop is CASSIVDSLRYGYTF. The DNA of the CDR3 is TGTGCCAGTAGTATAGTCGACAGCCTAAGGTATGGCTACACCTTC.

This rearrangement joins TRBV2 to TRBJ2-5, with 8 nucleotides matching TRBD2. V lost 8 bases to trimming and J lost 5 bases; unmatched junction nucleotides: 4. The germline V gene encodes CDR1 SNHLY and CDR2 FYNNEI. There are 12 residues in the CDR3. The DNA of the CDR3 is TGTGCCAGCGGGACTAGTCAGGAGACCCAGTACTTC. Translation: CASGTSQETQYF.

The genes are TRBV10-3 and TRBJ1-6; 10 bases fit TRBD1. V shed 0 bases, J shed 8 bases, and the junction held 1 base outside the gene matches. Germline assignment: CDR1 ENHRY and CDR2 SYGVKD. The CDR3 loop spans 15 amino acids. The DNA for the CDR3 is TGTGCCATCAGTGAGTCAGGGACAGGGGATTCACCCCTCCACTTT. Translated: CAISESGTGDSPLHF.

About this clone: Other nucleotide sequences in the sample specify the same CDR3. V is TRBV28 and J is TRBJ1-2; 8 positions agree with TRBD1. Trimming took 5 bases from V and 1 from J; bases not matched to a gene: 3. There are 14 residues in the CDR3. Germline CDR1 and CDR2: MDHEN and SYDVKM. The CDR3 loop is CASSLGQGNYGYTF. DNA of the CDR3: TGTGCCAGCAGTCTCGGACAGGGTAACTATGGCTACACCTTC.

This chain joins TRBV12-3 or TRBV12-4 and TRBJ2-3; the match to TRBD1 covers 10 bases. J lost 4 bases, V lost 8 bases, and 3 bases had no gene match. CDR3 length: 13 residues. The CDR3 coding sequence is TGTGCCAGCGACAGGGGGCGGGCAGATACGCAGTATTTT. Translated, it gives CASDRGRADTQYF.

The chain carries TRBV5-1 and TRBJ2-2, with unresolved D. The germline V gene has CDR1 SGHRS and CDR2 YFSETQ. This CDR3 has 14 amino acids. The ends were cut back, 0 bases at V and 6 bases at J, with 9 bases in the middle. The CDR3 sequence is CASSLAGFPGELFF. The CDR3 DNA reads TGCGCCAGCAGCTTGGCCGGGTTCCCCGGGGAGCTGTTTTTT.

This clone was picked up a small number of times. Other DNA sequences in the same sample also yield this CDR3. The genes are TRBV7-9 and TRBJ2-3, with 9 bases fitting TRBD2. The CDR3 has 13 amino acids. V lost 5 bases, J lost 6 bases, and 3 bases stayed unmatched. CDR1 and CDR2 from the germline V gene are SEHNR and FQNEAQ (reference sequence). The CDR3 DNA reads TGTGCCAGCAGCCTCAGCGGGGGGGATACGCAGTATTTT. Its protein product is CASSLSGGDTQYF.

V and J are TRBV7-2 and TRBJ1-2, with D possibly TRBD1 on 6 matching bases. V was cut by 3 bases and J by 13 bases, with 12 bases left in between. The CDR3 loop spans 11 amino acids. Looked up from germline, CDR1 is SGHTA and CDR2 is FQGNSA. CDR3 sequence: CASSLNQGSTF. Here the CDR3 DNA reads TGTGCCAGCAGCTTGAATCAGGGGTCCACCTTC.

CDR3 protein: CASSAWGRKDQPQHF. CDR3 sequence (DNA): TGTGCCAGTAGTGCCTGGGGCCGGAAGGATCAGCCCCAGCATTTT. The chain uses TRBV19 and TRBJ1-5; perhaps TRBD1 as D (5 bases). Trimming took 5 bases from V and 5 from J, leaving 16 bases between them. Germline V lookup: CDR1 LNHDA, CDR2 SQIVND (reference sequence). This CDR3 has 15 amino acids.

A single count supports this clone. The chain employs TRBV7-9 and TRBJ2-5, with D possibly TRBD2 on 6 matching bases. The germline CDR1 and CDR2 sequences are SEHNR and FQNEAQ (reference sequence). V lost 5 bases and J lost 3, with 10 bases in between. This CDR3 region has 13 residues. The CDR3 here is CASSRSGEETQYF. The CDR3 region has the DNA TGTGCCAGCAGCCGTAGCGGAGAAGAGACCCAGTACTTC.

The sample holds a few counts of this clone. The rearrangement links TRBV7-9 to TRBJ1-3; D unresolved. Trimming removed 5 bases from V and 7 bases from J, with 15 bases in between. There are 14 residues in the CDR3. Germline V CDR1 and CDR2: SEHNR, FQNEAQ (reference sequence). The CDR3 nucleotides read TGTGCCAGCAGCCCAGCACGGGGAAGGAACACCATATATTTT. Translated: CASSPARGRNTIYF.

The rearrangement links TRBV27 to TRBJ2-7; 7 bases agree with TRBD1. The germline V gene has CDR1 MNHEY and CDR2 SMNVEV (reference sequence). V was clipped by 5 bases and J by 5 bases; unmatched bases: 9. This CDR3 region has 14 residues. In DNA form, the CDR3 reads TGTGCCAGCAGTAAACGACAGGGTGGCCACGAGCAGTACTTC. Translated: CASSKRQGGHEQYF.

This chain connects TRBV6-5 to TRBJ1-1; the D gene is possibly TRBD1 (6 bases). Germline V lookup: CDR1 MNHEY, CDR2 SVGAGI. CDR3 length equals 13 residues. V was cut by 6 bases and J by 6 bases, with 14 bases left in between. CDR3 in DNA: TGTGCCAGCAGGGGGTCGAAGGGGGCTGAAGCTTTCTTT. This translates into CASRGSKGAEAFF.

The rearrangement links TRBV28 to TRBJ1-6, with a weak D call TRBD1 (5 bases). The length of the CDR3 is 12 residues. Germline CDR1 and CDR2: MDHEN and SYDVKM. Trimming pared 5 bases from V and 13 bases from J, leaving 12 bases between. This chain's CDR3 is CASSQTQAPLHF. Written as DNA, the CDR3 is TGTGCCAGCAGTCAGACACAGGCGCCCCTCCACTTT.

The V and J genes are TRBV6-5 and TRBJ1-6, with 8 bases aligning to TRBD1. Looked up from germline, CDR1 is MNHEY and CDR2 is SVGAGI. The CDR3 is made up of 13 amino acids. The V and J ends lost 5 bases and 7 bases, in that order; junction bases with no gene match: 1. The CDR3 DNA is TGTGCCAGCAGTCGGGACAGGAATTCACCCCTCCACTTT. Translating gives CASSRDRNSPLHF.

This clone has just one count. CDR3: CSASKGLGIGSEKLFF. CDR3 nucleotide sequence: TGCAGTGCTAGTAAGGGATTAGGGATTGGGAGTGAAAAACTGTTTTTT. The rearrangement uses TRBV20-1 and TRBJ1-4, with D unresolved. The length of the CDR3 is 16 residues. Germline V gene lookup returns CDR1 DFQATT and CDR2 SNEGSKA (reference sequence). V was clipped by 3 bases and J by 7 bases, with 21 bases between them.

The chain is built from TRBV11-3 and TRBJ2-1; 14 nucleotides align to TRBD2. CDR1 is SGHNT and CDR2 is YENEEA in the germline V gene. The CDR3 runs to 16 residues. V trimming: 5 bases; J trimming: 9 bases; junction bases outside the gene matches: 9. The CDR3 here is CASSLSTSGRAGEQFF. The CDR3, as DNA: TGTGCCAGCAGCCTTTCGACTAGCGGGAGGGCCGGTGAGCAGTTCTTC. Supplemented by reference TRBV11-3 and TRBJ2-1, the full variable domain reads EAGVVQSPRYKIIEKKQPVAFWCNPISGHNTLYWYLQNLGQGPELLIRYENEEAVDDSQLPKDRFSAERLKGVDSTLKIQPAELGDSAVYLCASSLSTSGRAGEQFFGPGTRLTVL.

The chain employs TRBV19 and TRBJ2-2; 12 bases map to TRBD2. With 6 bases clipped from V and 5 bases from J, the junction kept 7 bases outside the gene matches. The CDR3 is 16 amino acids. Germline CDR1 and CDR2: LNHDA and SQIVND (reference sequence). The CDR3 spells CASSKTSGGKTGELFF. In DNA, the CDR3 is TGTGCCAGTAGCAAAACTAGCGGGGGGAAAACCGGGGAGCTGTTTTTT. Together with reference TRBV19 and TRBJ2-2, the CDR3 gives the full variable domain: DGGITQSPKYLFRKEGQNVTLSCEQNLNHDAMYWYRQDPGQGLRLIYYSQIVNDFQKGDIAEGYSVSREKKESFPLTVTSAQKNPTAFYLCASSKTSGGKTGELFFGEGSRLTVL.

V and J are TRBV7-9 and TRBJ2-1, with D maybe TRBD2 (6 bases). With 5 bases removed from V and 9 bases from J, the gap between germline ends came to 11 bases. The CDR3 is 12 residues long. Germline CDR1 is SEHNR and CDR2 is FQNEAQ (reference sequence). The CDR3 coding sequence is TGTGCCAGCAGCCCCATCGGGGGTGAGCAGTTCTTC. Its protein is CASSPIGGEQFF. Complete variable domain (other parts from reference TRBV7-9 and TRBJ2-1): DTGVSQNPRHKITKRGQNVTFRCDPISEHNRLYWYRQTLGQGPEFLTYFQNEAQLEKSRLLSDRFSAERPKGSFSTLEIQRTEQGDSAMYLCASSPIGGEQFFGPGTRLTVL.